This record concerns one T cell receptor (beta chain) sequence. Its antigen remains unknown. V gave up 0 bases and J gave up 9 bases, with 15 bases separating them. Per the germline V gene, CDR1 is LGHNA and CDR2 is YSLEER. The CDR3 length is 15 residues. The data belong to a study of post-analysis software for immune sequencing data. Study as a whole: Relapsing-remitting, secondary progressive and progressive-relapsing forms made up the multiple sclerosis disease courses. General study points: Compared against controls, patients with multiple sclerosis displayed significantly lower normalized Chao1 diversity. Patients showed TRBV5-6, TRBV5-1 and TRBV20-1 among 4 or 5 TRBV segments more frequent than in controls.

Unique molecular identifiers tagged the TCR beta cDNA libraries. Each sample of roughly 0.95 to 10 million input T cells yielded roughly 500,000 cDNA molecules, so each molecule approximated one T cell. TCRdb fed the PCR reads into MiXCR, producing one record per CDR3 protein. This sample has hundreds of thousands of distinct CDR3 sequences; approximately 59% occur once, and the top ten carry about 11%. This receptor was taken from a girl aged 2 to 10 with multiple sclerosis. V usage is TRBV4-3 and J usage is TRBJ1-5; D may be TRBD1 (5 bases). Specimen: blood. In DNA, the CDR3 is TGCGCCAGCAGCCAAGATTTCGGGACCCCTGGGCCCCAGCATTTT. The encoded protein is CASSQDFGTPGPQHF.